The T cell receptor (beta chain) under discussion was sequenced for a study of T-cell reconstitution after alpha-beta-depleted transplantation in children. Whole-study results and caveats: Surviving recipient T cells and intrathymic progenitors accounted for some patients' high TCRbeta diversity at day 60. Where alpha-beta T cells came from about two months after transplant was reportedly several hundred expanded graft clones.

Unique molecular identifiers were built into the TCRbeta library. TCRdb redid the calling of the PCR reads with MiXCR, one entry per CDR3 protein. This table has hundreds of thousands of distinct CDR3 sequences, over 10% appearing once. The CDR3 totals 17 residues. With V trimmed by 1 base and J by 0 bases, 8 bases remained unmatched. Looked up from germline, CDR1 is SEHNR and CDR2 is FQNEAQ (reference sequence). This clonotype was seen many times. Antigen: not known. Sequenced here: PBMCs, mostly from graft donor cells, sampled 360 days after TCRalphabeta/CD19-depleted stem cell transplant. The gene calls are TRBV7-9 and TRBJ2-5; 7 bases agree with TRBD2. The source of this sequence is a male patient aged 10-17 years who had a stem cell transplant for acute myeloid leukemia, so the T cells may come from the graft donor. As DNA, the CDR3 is TGTGCCAGCAGCTTAGGGCTAGCGGTGCTTAACCAAGAGACCCAGTACTTC. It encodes CASSLGLAVLNQETQYF.